Below, one T cell receptor (beta chain) is given with its context. Trimming removed 3 bases from V and 8 bases from J, with 8 bases in between. Germline V gives CDR1 SGHTA, CDR2 FQGTGA. The CDR3 covers 13 residues. The record originates from a study of blood T cell repertoires in COVID-19. About the study: PBMCs, B-cell-depleted T cells, or T cells provided the cDNA or gDNA that made up the material.

Per the authors' pipeline: Counts of nucleated cells, estimated from reference gene primer amplification, were obtained. The assay was immunoSEQ multiplex PCR, and TCRdb's table has in-frame clones only and misses some. Clonal size and the V and J genes are those of that table, whereas D and trimming came from the DNA. This table holds about 83,000 clones, roughly 84% found once. Sequencing was carried out using peripheral blood. The receptor's source is a woman older than 75 in a cohort sampled during active or convalescent COVID-19. The rearrangement uses TRBV7-3 and TRBJ1-6; possible D gene TRBD1, 6 bases. In DNA form, the CDR3 reads TGTGCCAGCAGCTTTCGGACAGATTCACCCCTCCACTTT. This gives the protein CASSFRTDSPLHF. Variable domain in full (rest from reference TRBV7-3 and TRBJ1-6): GAGVSQTPSNKVTEKGKYVELRCDPISGHTALYWYRQSLGQGPEFLIYFQGTGAADDSGLPNDRFFAVRPEGSVSTLKIQRTERGDSAVYLCASSFRTDSPLHFGNGTRLTVT.